These 4 T cell receptor beta chains were all obtained from the same sample, sequenced in a study of spatial heterogeneity in lung cancer (dated by TCRdb to between 2017 and 2020). Per the publication, the time point label means: sample taken at primary tumor resection. Their specific antigens are unknown. The protocol used for the library was 5' RACE. The data were produced on a NextSeq 500. TCRdb reprocessed the public reads (quality trimming at Q25 with fastp, clone calling with MiXCR) and kept in-frame beta chains. Records with the same CDR3 protein are collapsed into one entry carrying the most frequent genes and DNA. This sample holds around 9,900 distinct CDR3 sequences; around 6.3% were observed only once. The top ten hold 7.1% of the sample. Study-level results and caveats: The tumor nonsynonymous mutation count correlated with the number of expanded intratumoral alpha and beta TCRs.

Specimen: lung tumor tissue, collected at surgery. All receptors derive from a female donor with early-stage non-small cell lung cancer.

This clonotype was recorded many times. The gene calls are TRBV6-1 and TRBJ1-5, with D possibly matching TRBD1 (6 bases). Germline CDR1 reads MNHNS; CDR2 reads SASEGT. The CDR3 has 13 residues. V was pared by 3 bases and J by 5 bases, with 8 bases between. The CDR3 sequence is CASSETGHQPQHF. The CDR3 DNA reads as TGTGCCAGCAGTGAGACAGGCCATCAGCCCCAGCATTTT.

This clonotype showed up many times. The chain combines TRBV28 with TRBJ1-1, with D possibly TRBD1 on 5 matching bases. The CDR3 is 12 residues long. Germline-derived CDR1 and CDR2 are MDHEN and SYDVKM. V was pared by 10 bases and J by 0 bases, with 9 bases between. This CDR3 reads CATWTMNTEAFF. The CDR3 nucleotides are TGTGCCACCTGGACAATGAACACTGAAGCTTTCTTT.

The rearrangement joins TRBV20-1 to TRBJ1-1; D is unresolved. Per the germline V gene, CDR1 is DFQATT and CDR2 is SNEGSKA (reference sequence). The CDR3 length is 14 residues. Between the trimmed V and J ends, which lost 0 bases and 4 bases, there was a span of 12 bases. The CDR3, as DNA: TGCAGTGCTAGAGACATGACCTCACCCACTGAAGCTTTCTTT. Amino acids: CSARDMTSPTEAFF.

The chain joins TRBV6-2 or TRBV6-3 to TRBJ1-1, with D perhaps TRBD1 (5 bases). Germline-derived CDR1 and CDR2 are MNHEY and SVGEGT. The CDR3 totals 15 residues. V was clipped by 11 bases and J by 1 base, with 20 bases between them. This chain's CDR3 is CAPPRNPRGNTEAFF. CDR3 sequence (DNA): TGTGCCCCCCCCCGGAACCCAAGGGGGAACACTGAAGCTTTCTTT.